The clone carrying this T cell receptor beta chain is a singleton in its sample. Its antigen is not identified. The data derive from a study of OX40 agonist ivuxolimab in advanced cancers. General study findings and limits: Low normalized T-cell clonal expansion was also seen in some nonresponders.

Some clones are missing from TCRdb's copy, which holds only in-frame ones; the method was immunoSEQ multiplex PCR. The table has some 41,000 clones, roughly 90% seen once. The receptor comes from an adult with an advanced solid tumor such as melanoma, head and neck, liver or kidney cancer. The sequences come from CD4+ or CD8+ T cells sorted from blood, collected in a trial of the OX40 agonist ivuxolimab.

The CDR3: CASSYSRETQYF. The CDR3 DNA reads as TGTGCCAGCAGTTACTCGAGGGAGACCCAGTACTTC. The chain links TRBV6-6 to TRBJ2-5, with unresolved D. Trimming took off 0 bases at V and 5 bases at J, with 4 bases between the two ends. CDR3 size: 12 residues. CDR1 and CDR2 from the germline V gene are MNHNY and SVGAGI (reference sequence).